This T cell receptor beta chain was captured in a study of blood T cell repertoires in COVID-19. Study information: The United States, Italy and Spain were the sources of the acute and convalescent COVID-19 samples.

Recruited during active infection, patients (from Seattle) were subsequently followed longitudinally. CDR3 length: 15 amino acids. The germline V gene encodes CDR1 LNHDA and CDR2 SQIVND (reference sequence). Trimming left V 6 bases short and J 1 base short, with 10 bases between. This clone has a single count. As handled by the study authors: Scientists estimated how many nucleated cells there were by amplifying reference gene primers. Only in-frame clones appear in the TCRdb table, and some are missing; sequencing was by immunoSEQ multiplex PCR. The V and J calls and clone size were taken over from that table, and D and trimming were inferred from the DNA. This repertoire shows fewer than 450,000 clones, over 80% found once; its top ten account for about 6%.

V is TRBV19 and J is TRBJ2-6, with D possibly TRBD1 on 6 matching bases. This clonotype was obtained from a woman aged 45-60 years with COVID-19, enrolled during active disease. The sequenced material came from peripheral blood. The CDR3 reads CASRIQGSGANVLTF. In nucleotides, the CDR3 is TGTGCCAGTAGAATCCAGGGGTCTGGGGCCAACGTCCTGACTTTC.